These T cell receptor beta chains were read from a single sample in a study of T cell responses to AZD1222 COVID-19 vaccine. Libraries were prepared by immunoSEQ multiplex PCR; TCRdb keeps only in-frame clonotypes and omits some of them. The sample shows about 140,000 clones, more than 80% of them seen only once. The sequenced sample was peripheral blood, obtained 28 days after the second dose of the MenACWY control vaccine. The origin of the receptors is an adult who received the MenACWY meningococcal vaccine as a control. CDR3s leave out the opening cysteine and the closing phenylalanine or tryptophan.

cdr3_length: 14
j_call: TRBJ1-1
v_call: TRBV5-6
cdr3_aa: ASSPSGRLMNTEAF

cdr3_length: 11
j_call: TRBJ1-5
v_call: TRBV19
cdr3_aa: ASSGLGNQPQH

cdr3_length: 11
j_call: TRBJ2-5
v_call: TRBV7-2
cdr3_aa: ASSLAQWETQY

cdr3_length: 14
j_call: TRBJ2-2
v_call: TRBV18
cdr3_aa: ASSSTHPGEAGELF

cdr3_length: 13
j_call: TRBJ2-7
v_call: TRBV7-8
cdr3_aa: ASSLELAGANEQY

cdr3_length: 13
j_call: TRBJ2-1
v_call: TRBV6-2/TRBV6-3
cdr3_aa: ASSDGTLKDNEQF

cdr3_length: 12
j_call: TRBJ2-5
v_call: TRBV10-3
cdr3_aa: AISESDLAETQY

cdr3_length: 18
j_call: TRBJ2-6
v_call: TRBV19
cdr3_aa: ASRPLSFSDRGPGANVLT

cdr3_length: 16
j_call: TRBJ2-6
v_call: TRBV28
cdr3_aa: ASSPKRTVFSGANVLT

cdr3_length: 13
j_call: TRBJ2-5
v_call: TRBV11-2
cdr3_aa: ASSLTGHGQETQY

cdr3_length: 13
j_call: TRBJ1-2
v_call: TRBV11-1
cdr3_aa: ASSPLGGSAYGYT

cdr3_length: 13
j_call: TRBJ1-4
v_call: TRBV19
cdr3_aa: ASSISQATNEKLF

cdr3_length: 11
j_call: TRBJ1-1
v_call: TRBV18
cdr3_aa: ASFGGRNTEAF

cdr3_length: 11
j_call: TRBJ2-5
v_call: TRBV7-2
cdr3_aa: ASSSDSWETQY

cdr3_length: 14
j_call: TRBJ2-2
v_call: TRBV7-2
cdr3_aa: ASSLDATGVTGELF

cdr3_length: 11
j_call: TRBJ2-2
v_call: TRBV7-3
cdr3_aa: ASSSTGTGELF

cdr3_length: 11
j_call: TRBJ1-6
v_call: TRBV18
cdr3_aa: ASSHGGDSPLH

cdr3_length: 13
j_call: TRBJ2-1
v_call: TRBV7-2
cdr3_aa: ASSRTGSYYNEQF

cdr3_length: 11
j_call: TRBJ1-2
v_call: TRBV28
cdr3_aa: ASSFKTDYGYT

cdr3_length: 11
j_call: TRBJ1-5
v_call: TRBV19
cdr3_aa: ASSIEVQQPQH

cdr3_length: 12
j_call: TRBJ2-7
v_call: TRBV29-1
cdr3_aa: SVAEPGFSYEQY

cdr3_length: 15
j_call: TRBJ2-6
v_call: TRBV7-9
cdr3_aa: ASSPRDRGAGANVLT

cdr3_length: 12
j_call: TRBJ1-2
v_call: TRBV14
cdr3_aa: ASSQDLDARGYT

cdr3_length: 14
j_call: TRBJ2-2
v_call: TRBV4-3
cdr3_aa: ASSQPLGRGTGELF

cdr3_length: 13
j_call: TRBJ2-4
v_call: TRBV30
cdr3_aa: AWRAGQLAKNIQY

cdr3_length: 14
j_call: TRBJ1-1
v_call: TRBV18
cdr3_aa: ASSPNLGNMNTEAF

cdr3_length: 12
j_call: TRBJ1-4
v_call: TRBV7-9
cdr3_aa: ASSPRVGREKLF

cdr3_length: 12
j_call: TRBJ1-5
v_call: TRBV6-5
cdr3_aa: ASGDRGRGQPQH

cdr3_length: 12
j_call: TRBJ2-3
v_call: TRBV7-3
cdr3_aa: ASSQGPSTDTQY

cdr3_length: 11
j_call: TRBJ1-2
v_call: TRBV29-1
cdr3_aa: SVTGTGDGGYT

cdr3_length: 11
j_call: TRBJ1-1
v_call: TRBV6-5
cdr3_aa: ASRTPENTEAF

cdr3_length: 13
j_call: TRBJ1-5
v_call: TRBV3-1/TRBV3-2
cdr3_aa: ASSQGGGTGQPQH

cdr3_length: 14
j_call: TRBJ1-6
v_call: TRBV7-2
cdr3_aa: ASSLVLGTGAPPLH

cdr3_length: 12
j_call: TRBJ1-2
v_call: TRBV19
cdr3_aa: ASSMEVQVYGYT

cdr3_length: 13
j_call: TRBJ2-1
v_call: TRBV28
cdr3_aa: ASSSAGTYYNEQF

cdr3_length: 14
j_call: TRBJ1-1
v_call: TRBV7-6
cdr3_aa: ASSLKTGGSNTEAF

cdr3_length: 13
j_call: TRBJ1-1
v_call: TRBV5-1
cdr3_aa: ASSLEGQGTTEAF

cdr3_length: 10
j_call: TRBJ2-5
v_call: TRBV19
cdr3_aa: AGRDSEETQY

cdr3_length: 13
j_call: TRBJ2-5
v_call: TRBV7-6
cdr3_aa: ASSINGLAQETQY

cdr3_length: 11
j_call: TRBJ1-2
v_call: TRBV29-1
cdr3_aa: SATTGGAIGYT

cdr3_length: 10
j_call: TRBJ1-1
v_call: TRBV6-5
cdr3_aa: ASSRGDRAAF